One sample yielded the 26 T cell receptor beta chains listed below, sequenced in a study of shared clonotypes between healthy human individuals. Clones were sequenced by immunoSEQ multiplex PCR, and TCRdb holds only the in-frame ones, with some missing. The data contain fewer than 650,000 clones, around 76% of them singletons. Material for sequencing was PBMCs. The receptors derive from a woman aged 40 to 49 in good health. Some clones in this sample may be carry-over from other donors' samples.

The chain recombines TRBV6-5 with TRBJ2-3; either TRBD1 or TRBD2 may supply D (6 bases each). This CDR3 is built from 13 residues. Deletions cut 6 bases from V and 8 bases from J, with 15 bases between. Germline values: CDR1 MNHEY, CDR2 SVGAGI. This CDR3 reads CASREARGGTQYF. The CDR3 nucleotides read TGTGCCAGCAGAGAGGCCAGGGGAGGTACGCAGTATTTT.

The chain couples TRBV5-1 to TRBJ2-5, with 12 positions matching TRBD2. Germline V lookup: CDR1 SGHRS, CDR2 YFSETQ. CDR3 length: 15 residues. Trimming cost V 7 bases and J 4 bases; bases outside gene matches: 8. The CDR3: CASGTSGLGTETQYF. CDR3 DNA sequence: TGCGCCAGCGGGACTAGCGGGTTAGGCACAGAGACCCAGTACTTC.

The rearrangement links TRBV19 to TRBJ1-1; unclear D gene. Germline loops: CDR1 LNHDA, CDR2 SQIVND (reference sequence). The CDR3 sequence is 13 residues long. The V gene lost 4 bases and the J gene lost 5 bases, with 11 bases spanning the gap. The CDR3 reads CASSTTIGTEAFF. The CDR3 DNA sequence: TGTGCCAGTAGTACCACAATAGGAACTGAAGCTTTCTTT.

The chain links TRBV5-1 to TRBJ1-3; no reliable D call. The V end lost 0 bases, the J end lost 2 bases, and 9 bases lay between the germline ends. The V gene's germline CDR1 is SGHRS and CDR2 YFSETQ. The CDR3 contains 15 residues. The CDR3: CASSLEGPAGNTIYF. DNA of the CDR3: TGCGCCAGCAGCTTGGAAGGGCCGGCTGGAAACACCATATATTTT.

V is TRBV29-1 and J is TRBJ2-7, with D possibly being TRBD1 or TRBD2 (6 bases each). CDR1 and CDR2 (germline): SQVTM, ANQGSEA. The CDR3 extends over 14 amino acids. The V and J ends lost 0 bases and 3 bases respectively, with 12 bases between them. The CDR3 region is CSVEEEGDHYEQYF. CDR3 bases: TGCAGCGTTGAAGAGGAGGGGGACCACTACGAGCAGTACTTC.

The table lists this clone with many counts. Different DNA sequences within this sample yield the same CDR3. The chain carries TRBV29-1 and TRBJ2-5, with D possibly being TRBD2 (6 bases). Near its end, the DNA agrees better with TRBJ2-7, so the J call may be wrong. CDR3 length equals 14 residues. Germline CDR1 reads SQVTM; CDR2 reads ANQGSEA. The CDR3 loop is CSVLPGGISYEQYF. CDR3 sequence (DNA): TGCAGCGTTCTTCCCGGCGGGATCTCCTACGAGCAGTACTTC.

CDR3 sequence: CASSPGLAGDQETQYF. In DNA form, the CDR3 reads TGCGCCAGCAGCCCTGGACTAGCGGGAGATCAAGAGACCCAGTACTTC. V and J are TRBV4-1 and TRBJ2-5, with TRBD2 identical over 13 bases. Germline lookup yields CDR1 MGHRA and CDR2 YSYEKL. CDR3 length: 16 amino acids. V was pared by 4 bases and J by 2 bases, with 4 bases of the junction left unmatched.

This clone showed up just once. The chain combines TRBV28 with TRBJ2-6; D is uncertain. The length of the CDR3 is 14 residues. CDR1 is MDHEN and CDR2 is SYDVKM in the germline V gene. V lost 3 bases and J lost 0, with 3 bases in between. CDR3 nucleotide sequence: TGTGCCAGCAGTTTTCACTCTGGGGCCAACGTCCTGACTTTC. This gives the protein CASSFHSGANVLTF.

V and J are TRBV27 and TRBJ2-5, with D unclear. With 8 bases removed from V and 7 bases from J, the gap between germline ends came to 8 bases. CDR3 length equals 10 residues. Looked up from germline, CDR1 is MNHEY and CDR2 is SMNVEV (reference sequence). CDR3: CASGLATQYF. CDR3 DNA: TGTGCCAGCGGGTTGGCGACCCAGTACTTC.

CDR3 in amino acids: CASSLRPGGVADTQYF. CDR3 DNA sequence: TGTGCCAGCAGCTTACGGCCAGGCGGTGTCGCAGATACGCAGTATTTT. The chain couples TRBV7-3 to TRBJ2-3; D is unclear. V lost 2 bases to trimming and J lost 4 bases, with 16 bases between them. This CDR3 contains 16 residues. Germline lookup yields CDR1 SGHTA and CDR2 FQGTGA. Variable domain in full (rest from reference TRBV7-3 and TRBJ2-3): GAGVSQTPSNKVTEKGKYVELRCDPISGHTALYWYRQSLGQGPEFLIYFQGTGAADDSGLPNDRFFAVRPEGSVSTLKIQRTERGDSAVYLCASSLRPGGVADTQYFGPGTRLTVL.

Of note for this clone: Other DNA sequences in the same sample also yield this CDR3. V is TRBV7-3 and J is TRBJ1-1; 9 nucleotides agree with TRBD1. This CDR3 is built from 15 residues. Germline V gene sequence: CDR1 SGHTA, CDR2 FQGTGA. The V gene end was trimmed by 4 bases and the J gene end by 4 bases; junction bases not matched to a gene: 7. The DNA for the CDR3 is TGTGCCAGCAGCTCGGGACAGGGAAGAGGCACTGAAGCTTTCTTT. As protein: CASSSGQGRGTEAFF.

The chain employs TRBV30 and TRBJ1-2; D is unclear. This CDR3 is 14 amino acids long. Germline V lookup: CDR1 GTSNPN, CDR2 SVGIG (reference sequence). Trimming shortened V by 2 bases and J by 7 bases, and 17 bases separated the two germline ends. In DNA form, the CDR3 reads TGTGCCTGGAGTTCCACGGCCCTTCTGGGTGGCTACACCTTC. Protein sequence: CAWSSTALLGGYTF. Full variable domain (rest looked up from reference TRBV30 and TRBJ1-2): SQTIHQWPATLVQPVGSPLSLECTVEGTSNPNLYWYRQAAGRGLQLLFYSVGIGQISSEVPQNLSASRPQDRQFILSSKKLLLSDSGFYLCAWSSTALLGGYTFGSGTRLTVV.

The chain is built from TRBV7-9 and TRBJ2-4, with 7 positions matching TRBD1. V shed 2 bases, J shed 8 bases, and the junction held 15 bases outside the gene matches. This CDR3 comprises 17 residues. Germline-derived CDR1 and CDR2 are SEHNR and FQNEAQ (reference sequence). CDR3 in amino acids: CASSLSSRGQGVDIQYF. The CDR3 coding sequence is TGTGCCAGCAGCTTATCTTCCAGGGGCCAGGGGGTGGACATTCAGTACTTC.

The gene calls are TRBV5-1 and TRBJ2-7; D might be TRBD1 (6 bases). The germline gives CDR1 SGHRS, CDR2 YFSETQ. The CDR3 contains 14 residues. Deletions cut 0 bases from V and 5 bases from J, with 12 bases between. CDR3 region: CASSLAWGLDEQYF. The DNA for the CDR3 is TGCGCCAGCAGCTTGGCCTGGGGGCTAGACGAGCAGTACTTC.

The chain is built from TRBV6-6 and TRBJ2-7; 12 bases align to TRBD1. V dropped 2 bases and J dropped 5; count of bases not matched to a gene: 7. Germline CDR1 reads MNHNY; CDR2 reads SVGAGI (reference sequence). CDR3 length: 16 residues. In DNA form, the CDR3 reads TGTGCCAGCAGTTACGGTGCTGGGACAGGGGGCAACGAGCAGTACTTC. It specifies CASSYGAGTGGNEQYF.

J is TRBJ2-2 and V is TRBV9; unclear D gene. V was trimmed by 3 bases and J by 4 bases, leaving 10 bases between them. This CDR3 has 14 residues. Looked up from germline, CDR1 is SGDLS and CDR2 is YYNGEE. CDR3 amino acids: CASSEVGSTGELFF. DNA of the CDR3: TGTGCCAGCAGCGAGGTAGGATCCACCGGGGAGCTGTTTTTT. Together with reference TRBV9 and TRBJ2-2, the CDR3 gives the full variable domain: DSGVTQTPKHLITATGQRVTLRCSPRSGDLSVYWYQQSLDQGLQFLIQYYNGEERAKGNILERFSAQQFPDLHSELNLSSLELGDSALYFCASSEVGSTGELFFGEGSRLTVL.

The chain recombines TRBV28 with TRBJ2-3; a possible D gene is TRBD2 (5 bases). The CDR3 runs 14 residues. Germline loops: CDR1 MDHEN, CDR2 SYDVKM. V was trimmed by 5 bases and J by 0 bases, leaving 9 bases between them. The CDR3 nucleotides read TGTGCCAGCAGTAGCGGCACTAGCACAGATACGCAGTATTTT. Its protein product is CASSSGTSTDTQYF.

This clone was counted once. The chain couples TRBV28 to TRBJ1-2; 7 bases fit TRBD1. Germline-derived CDR1 and CDR2 are MDHEN and SYDVKM. This CDR3 spans 14 amino acids. After removal of 5 bases from V and 3 bases from J, the junction contained 6 bases not matched to a gene. The chain's CDR3 is CASSRTGFYYGYTF. CDR3 DNA sequence: TGTGCCAGCAGTCGGACAGGTTTCTACTATGGCTACACCTTC.

V is TRBV14 and J is TRBJ2-6; 7 bases align to TRBD1. Trimming at V came to 7 bases and at J to 0 bases, leaving 9 bases not matched to a gene. The CDR3 totals 17 residues. Germline assignment: CDR1 SGHDN and CDR2 FVKESK. The CDR3 is CASKTTQGDSGANVLTF. In DNA, the CDR3 is TGTGCCAGCAAGACGACCCAGGGGGACTCTGGGGCCAACGTCCTGACTTTC.

The genes are TRBV2 and TRBJ2-7, with 8 positions matching TRBD1. The V gene end was trimmed by 6 bases and the J gene end by 0 bases; junction bases not matched to a gene: 4. The CDR3 sequence is 14 residues long. Germline V gene lookup returns CDR1 SNHLY and CDR2 FYNNEI. The CDR3 loop reads CASSETGASYEQYF. For the CDR3, the DNA is TGTGCCAGCAGCGAGACAGGGGCCTCCTACGAGCAGTACTTC.

The rearrangement links TRBV2 to TRBJ2-7, with D perhaps TRBD1 or TRBD2 (5 bases each). This CDR3 is built from 16 residues. CDR1 is SNHLY and CDR2 is FYNNEI in the germline V gene. V was pared by 3 bases and J by 3 bases, with 18 bases between. This CDR3 is CASSDLPGRKIYEQYF. The CDR3 DNA is TGTGCCAGCAGTGATCTCCCGGGACGGAAAATCTACGAGCAGTACTTC.

This clone was seen a handful of times. The V call is TRBV28, the J call TRBJ2-7; D gene ambiguous. CDR3 length equals 13 residues. CDR1 and CDR2 (germline): MDHEN, SYDVKM. V lost 6 bases and J 1 base, leaving 10 bases between the germline ends. CDR3 protein: CASRAGPSYEQYF. The CDR3 DNA follows: TGTGCCAGCAGGGCTGGTCCATCCTACGAGCAGTACTTC.

V usage is TRBV28 and J usage is TRBJ2-5, with D possibly being TRBD1 (6 bases). CDR3 length: 13 residues. Trimming took 0 bases from V and 12 from J, leaving 14 bases between them. Germline-derived CDR1 and CDR2 are MDHEN and SYDVKM. In DNA form, the CDR3 reads TGTGCCAGCAGTTTATGGGAATCGGGACAAAAGTACTTC. Translation: CASSLWESGQKYF.

The chain uses TRBV18 and TRBJ1-1; 7 bases are shared with TRBD1. Per the germline V gene, CDR1 is KGHSH and CDR2 is LQKENI. This CDR3 comprises 17 residues. The V segment lost 0 bases and the J segment 5 bases; nucleotides outside the gene matches: 12. CDR3 bases: TGTGCCAGCTCACCACCGCTGGCAGGGGGATCTGGGACTGAAGCTTTCTTT. Translation: CASSPPLAGGSGTEAFF.

The rearrangement links TRBV7-8 to TRBJ1-5; 7 bases match TRBD1. Looked up from germline, CDR1 is SGHVS and CDR2 is FQNEAQ. CDR3 length equals 16 residues. V lost 5 bases and J lost 0; bases outside the gene matches: 7. The CDR3 nucleotides read TGTGCCAGCAGCCCCTGGACAGGCCTTAGCAATCAGCCCCAGCATTTT. Amino acid sequence: CASSPWTGLSNQPQHF. Supplemented by reference TRBV7-8 and TRBJ1-5, the full variable domain reads GAGVSQSPRYKVAKRGQDVALRCDPISGHVSLFWYQQALGQGPEFLTYFQNEAQLDKSGLPSDRFFAERPEGSVSTLKIQRTQQEDSAVYLCASSPWTGLSNQPQHFGDGTRLSIL.

This chain uses TRBV6-1 with TRBJ2-5; 11 bases line up with TRBD1. The CDR3 runs 13 residues. After removal of 8 bases from V and 5 bases from J, the junction contained 4 bases not matched to a gene. Germline CDR1 MNHNS, CDR2 SASEGT. Here the CDR3 reads CASRTGGTETQYF. The CDR3 DNA sequence: TGTGCCAGCCGGACAGGGGGCACGGAGACCCAGTACTTC.